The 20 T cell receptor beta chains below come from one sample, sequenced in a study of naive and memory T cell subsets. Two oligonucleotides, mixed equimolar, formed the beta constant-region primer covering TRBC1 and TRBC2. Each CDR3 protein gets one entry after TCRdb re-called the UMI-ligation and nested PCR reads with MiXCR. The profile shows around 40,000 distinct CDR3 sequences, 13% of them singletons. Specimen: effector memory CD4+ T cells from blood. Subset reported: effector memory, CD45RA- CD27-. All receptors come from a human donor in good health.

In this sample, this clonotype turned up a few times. The CDR3 loop is CASISAGGSGPQHF. As DNA, the CDR3 is TGTGCCAGCATTTCCGCGGGCGGGTCAGGGCCCCAGCATTTT. The chain couples TRBV28 to TRBJ1-5, with D hard to call. The V gene lost 7 bases and the J gene lost 9 bases, with 19 bases spanning the gap. This CDR3 has 14 amino acids. Germline CDR1 MDHEN, CDR2 SYDVKM.

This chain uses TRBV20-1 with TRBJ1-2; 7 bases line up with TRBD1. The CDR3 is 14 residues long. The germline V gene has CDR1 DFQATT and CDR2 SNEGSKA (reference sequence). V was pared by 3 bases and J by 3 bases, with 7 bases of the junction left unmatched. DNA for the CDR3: TGCAGTGCTAGTCCAGGACAGGAACACTATGGCTACACCTTC. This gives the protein CSASPGQEHYGYTF.

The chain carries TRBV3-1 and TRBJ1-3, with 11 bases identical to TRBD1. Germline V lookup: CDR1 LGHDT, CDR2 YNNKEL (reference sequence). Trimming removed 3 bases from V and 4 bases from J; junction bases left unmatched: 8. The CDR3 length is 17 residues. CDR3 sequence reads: CASSHVRTGGIGNTIYF. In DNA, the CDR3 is TGTGCCAGCAGCCATGTTCGGACAGGGGGCATAGGAAACACCATATATTTT.

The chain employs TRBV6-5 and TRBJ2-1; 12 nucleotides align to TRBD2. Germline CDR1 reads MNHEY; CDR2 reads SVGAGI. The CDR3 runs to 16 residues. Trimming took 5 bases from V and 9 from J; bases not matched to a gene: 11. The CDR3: CASSRGASGRATEQFF. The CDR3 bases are TGTGCCAGCAGTAGGGGGGCTAGCGGGAGGGCCACTGAGCAGTTCTTC.

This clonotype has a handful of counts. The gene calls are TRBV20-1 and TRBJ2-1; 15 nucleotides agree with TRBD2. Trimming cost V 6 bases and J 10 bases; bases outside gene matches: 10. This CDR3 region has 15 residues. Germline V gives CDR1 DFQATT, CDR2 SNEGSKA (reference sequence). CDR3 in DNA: TGCAGTGCCGAGGCGCGGACTAGCGGGAGGGCGGAGCAGTTCTTC. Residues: CSAEARTSGRAEQFF.

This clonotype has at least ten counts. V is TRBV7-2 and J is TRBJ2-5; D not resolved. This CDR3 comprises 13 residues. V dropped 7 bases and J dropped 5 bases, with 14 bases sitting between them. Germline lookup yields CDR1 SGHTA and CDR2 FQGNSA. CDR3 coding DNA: TGTGCCAGCACTAGACTGGCAGGCGAGACCCAGTACTTC. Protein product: CASTRLAGETQYF. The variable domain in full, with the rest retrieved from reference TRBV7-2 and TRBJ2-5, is GAGVSQSPSNKVTEKGKDVELRCDPISGHTALYWYRQSLGQGLEFLIYFQGNSAPDKSGLPSDRFSAERTGGSVSTLTIQRTQQEDSAVYLCASTRLAGETQYFGPGTRLLVL.

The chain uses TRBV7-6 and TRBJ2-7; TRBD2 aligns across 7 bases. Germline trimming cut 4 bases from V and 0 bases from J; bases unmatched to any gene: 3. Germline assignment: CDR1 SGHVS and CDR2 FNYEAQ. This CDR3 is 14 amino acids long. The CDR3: CASSSAGNSYEQYF. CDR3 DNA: TGTGCCAGCAGCTCAGCGGGGAACTCCTACGAGCAGTACTTC.

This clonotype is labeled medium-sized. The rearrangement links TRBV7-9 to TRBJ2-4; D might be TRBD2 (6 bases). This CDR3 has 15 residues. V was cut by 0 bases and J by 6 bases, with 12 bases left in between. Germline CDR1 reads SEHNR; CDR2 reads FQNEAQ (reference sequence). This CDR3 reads CASSLAGTGGNIQYF. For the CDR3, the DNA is TGTGCCAGCAGCTTAGCCGGGACTGGGGGAAACATTCAGTACTTC.

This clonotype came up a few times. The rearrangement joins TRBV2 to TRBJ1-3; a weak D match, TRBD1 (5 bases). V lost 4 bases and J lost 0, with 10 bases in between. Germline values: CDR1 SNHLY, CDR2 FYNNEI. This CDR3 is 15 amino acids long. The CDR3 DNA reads TGTGCCAGCAGTGTTGGGACGGTCTCTGGAAACACCATATATTTT. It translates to CASSVGTVSGNTIYF.

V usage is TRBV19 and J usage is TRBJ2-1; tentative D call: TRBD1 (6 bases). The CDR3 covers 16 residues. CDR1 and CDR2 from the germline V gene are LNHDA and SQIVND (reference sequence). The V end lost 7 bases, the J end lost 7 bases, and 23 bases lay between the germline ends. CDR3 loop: CASNHIRGTYGNEQFF. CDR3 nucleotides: TGTGCCAGTAACCATATCAGGGGCACTTACGGGAATGAGCAGTTCTTC.

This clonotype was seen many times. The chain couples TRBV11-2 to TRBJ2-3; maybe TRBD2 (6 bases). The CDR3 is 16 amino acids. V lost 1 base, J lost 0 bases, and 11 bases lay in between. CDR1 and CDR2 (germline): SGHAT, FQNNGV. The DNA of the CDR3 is TGTGCCAGCAGCTTAGCGCTAGCGTCTAGCACAGATACGCAGTATTTT. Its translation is CASSLALASSTDTQYF.

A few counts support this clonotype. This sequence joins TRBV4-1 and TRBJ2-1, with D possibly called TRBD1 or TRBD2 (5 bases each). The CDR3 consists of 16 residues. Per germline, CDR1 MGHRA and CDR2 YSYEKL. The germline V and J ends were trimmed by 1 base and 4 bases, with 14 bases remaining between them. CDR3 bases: TGCGCCAGCAGCCAAGCTACCGGGACGGAGTACAATGAGCAGTTCTTC. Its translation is CASSQATGTEYNEQFF.

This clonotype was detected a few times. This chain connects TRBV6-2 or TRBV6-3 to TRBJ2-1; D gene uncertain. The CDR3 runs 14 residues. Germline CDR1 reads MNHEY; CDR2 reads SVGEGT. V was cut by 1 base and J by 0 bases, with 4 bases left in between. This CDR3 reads CASSYYSSYNEQFF. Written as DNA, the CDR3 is TGTGCCAGCAGTTACTATTCCTCCTACAATGAGCAGTTCTTC.

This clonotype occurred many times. In nucleotides, the CDR3 is TGTGCCAGCAGCCCGGACTCACAGGTGAATACGCAGTATTTT. Translating it yields CASSPDSQVNTQYF. V is TRBV7-2 and J is TRBJ2-3; possibly TRBD1 or TRBD2 for D (5 bases each). From germline, CDR1 is SGHTA and CDR2 FQGNSA. The CDR3 covers 14 residues. Trimming took off 5 bases at V and 7 bases at J, with 16 bases between the two ends.

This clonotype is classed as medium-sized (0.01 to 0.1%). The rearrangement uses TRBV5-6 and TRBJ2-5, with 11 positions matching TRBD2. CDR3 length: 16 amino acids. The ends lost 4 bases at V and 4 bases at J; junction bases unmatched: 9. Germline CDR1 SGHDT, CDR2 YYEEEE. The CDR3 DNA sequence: TGTGCCAGCAGCCCAAGAACTACTAGCGGGAGAGAGACCCAGTACTTC. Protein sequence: CASSPRTTSGRETQYF.

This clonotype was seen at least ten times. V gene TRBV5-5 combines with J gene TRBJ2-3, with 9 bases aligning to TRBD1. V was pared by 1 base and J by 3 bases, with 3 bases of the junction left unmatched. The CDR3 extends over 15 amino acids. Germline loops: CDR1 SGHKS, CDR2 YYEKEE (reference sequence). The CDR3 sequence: CASSLTGGRTDTQYF. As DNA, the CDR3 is TGTGCCAGCAGCTTGACAGGGGGCAGGACAGATACGCAGTATTTT.

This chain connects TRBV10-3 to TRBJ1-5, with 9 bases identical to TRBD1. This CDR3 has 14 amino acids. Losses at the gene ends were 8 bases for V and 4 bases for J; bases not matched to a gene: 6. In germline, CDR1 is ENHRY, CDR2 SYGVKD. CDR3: CAIGPDRGNQPQHF. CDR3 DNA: TGTGCCATCGGTCCCGACAGGGGGAATCAGCCCCAGCATTTT.

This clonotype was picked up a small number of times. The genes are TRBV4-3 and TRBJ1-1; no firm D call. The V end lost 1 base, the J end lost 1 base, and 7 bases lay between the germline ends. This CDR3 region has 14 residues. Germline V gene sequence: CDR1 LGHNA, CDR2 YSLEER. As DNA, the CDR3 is TGCGCCAGCAGCCAAGTTGGGTCGAACACTGAAGCTTTCTTT. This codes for CASSQVGSNTEAFF.

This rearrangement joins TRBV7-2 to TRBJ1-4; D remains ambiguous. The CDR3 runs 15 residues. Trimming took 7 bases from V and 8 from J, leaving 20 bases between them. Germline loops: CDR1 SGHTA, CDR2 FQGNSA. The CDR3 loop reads CASTREGRPGEKLFF. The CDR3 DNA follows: TGTGCCAGCACCCGAGAGGGTCGCCCGGGAGAAAAACTGTTTTTT.

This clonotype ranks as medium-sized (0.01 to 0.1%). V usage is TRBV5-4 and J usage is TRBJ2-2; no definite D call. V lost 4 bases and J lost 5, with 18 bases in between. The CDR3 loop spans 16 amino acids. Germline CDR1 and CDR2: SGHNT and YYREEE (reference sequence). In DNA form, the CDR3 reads TGTGCCAGCAGCCCCCGGTCTTTGGGCAGAACCGGGGAGCTGTTTTTT. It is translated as CASSPRSLGRTGELFF.